This is a list of T cell receptor beta chains from one sample in a study of blood T cells in healthy people across ages. Via MiXCR, TCRdb re-called the 5' RACE reads, giving one row per CDR3 protein. The sample carries approximately 600,000 distinct CDR3 sequences, roughly three fifths recorded once. Sequenced: blood. These receptors were obtained from a man aged 55-75 years in good health. The CDR3 runs from the conserved cysteine through the conserved F or W. A D gene is named only where the DNA matches it firmly. Not all rows give a size; the values are once, few, many and, for expanded clones, a class.

CSVERQIQETQYF	TGCAGCGTTGAACGGCAAATCCAAGAGACCCAGTACTTC	-	TRBV29-1	TRBJ2-5	-
CASTGTSGLETQYF	TGCGCCAGCACGGGGACTAGCGGCCTGGAGACCCAGTACTTC	-	TRBV10-2	TRBJ2-5	TRBD2
CASNGGGETQYF	TGTGCCAGCAACGGGGGAGGAGAGACCCAGTACTTC	-	TRBV12-3/TRBV12-4	TRBJ2-5	-
CASSPFGEDQPQHF	TGTGCCAGCAGCCCATTCGGAGAGGATCAGCCCCAGCATTTT	once	TRBV7-2	TRBJ1-5	-
CASSSGTAETMDYTF	TGCGCCAGCAGCTCCGGGACGGCCGAGACTATGGACTACACCTTC	few	TRBV5-1	TRBJ1-2	-
CASSRRKGQGSNQPQHF	TGTGCCAGCAGCCGGCGCAAAGGACAGGGAAGCAATCAGCCCCAGCATTTT	-	TRBV6-2/TRBV6-3	TRBJ1-5	TRBD1
CASIPSPLQETQYF	TGTGCCAGCATCCCTAGCCCTCTTCAAGAGACCCAGTACTTC	-	TRBV6-1	TRBJ2-5	-
CASTRGRGTNEKLFF	TGTGCCAGCACAAGGGGGCGCGGGACTAATGAAAAACTGTTTTTT	-	TRBV2	TRBJ1-4	TRBD1
CASSPGRGTFTDTQYF	TGTGCCAGCAGCCCCGGCCGTGGGACGTTCACAGATACGCAGTATTTT	-	TRBV3-1	TRBJ2-3	-
CASSPRNRASSGANVLTF	TGTGCCAGCAGTCCCAGGAACAGGGCGAGCTCTGGGGCCAACGTCCTGACTTTC	once	TRBV6-2/TRBV6-3	TRBJ2-6	-
CASRGNTQYF	TGTGCCAGCAGGGGAAATACGCAGTATTTT	few	TRBV6-4	TRBJ2-3	-
CACSVFMAGNNSPLHF	TGTGCCTGCAGTGTATTCATGGCCGGGAATAATTCACCCCTCCACTTT	-	TRBV2	TRBJ1-6	-
CASSLEVGAGVGETQYF	TGTGCCAGCAGCTTAGAAGTAGGGGCAGGGGTAGGAGAGACCCAGTACTTC	-	TRBV7-2	TRBJ2-5	-
CASSRTRLAGGEQFF	TGTGCCAGCAGTCGAACGCGACTAGCGGGCGGTGAGCAGTTCTTC	-	TRBV6-5	TRBJ2-1	TRBD2
CASTDRGGGYTF	TGTGCCAGCACTGACAGGGGGGGTGGCTACACCTTC	-	TRBV25-1	TRBJ1-2	TRBD1
CASSSSLTEAFF	TGTGCCAGCAGTTCGTCACTCACTGAAGCTTTCTTT	-	TRBV6-5	TRBJ1-1	-